This T cell receptor (beta chain) was sequenced during a study of beta chain features in type 1 diabetes. General study points: A moderate, significant TCRB CDR3 shortening appeared in type 1 diabetes across four CD4+ subsets. When VDJ junctions were examined, type 1 diabetes patients showed fewer insertions and more deletions.

What was sequenced were expressed TCRB transcripts, since all of the isolated RNA had been reverse transcribed. The protocol was immunoSEQ multiplex PCR, while the TCRdb copy is restricted to in-frame clones and leaves out a portion. The sample contains about 280,000 clones, 15% of which appear only once. The junction had 14 bases not matched to a gene; V was cut back by 4 bases and J by 5 bases. The CDR3 spans 16 residues. Germline CDR1 is SGHNT and CDR2 is YYREEE (reference sequence). In the case of this clone: Its antigen is undetermined.

The TCR sequence derives from a man younger than 30 with type 1 diabetes. Sample: naive CD4+ T cells from blood. The chain joins TRBV5-4 to TRBJ2-5; TRBD1 matches at 7 bases. The CDR3 reads CASSIGGVSRRETQYF. In DNA form, the CDR3 reads TGTGCCAGCAGCATAGGGGGCGTATCGCGGCGCGAGACCCAGTACTTC. Drawing the rest from reference TRBV5-4 and TRBJ2-5, the complete variable domain is ETGVTQSPTHLIKTRGQQVTLRCSSQSGHNTVSWYQQALGQGPQFIFQYYREEENGRGNFPPRFSGLQFPNYSSELNVNALELDDSALYLCASSIGGVSRRETQYFGPGTRLLVL.